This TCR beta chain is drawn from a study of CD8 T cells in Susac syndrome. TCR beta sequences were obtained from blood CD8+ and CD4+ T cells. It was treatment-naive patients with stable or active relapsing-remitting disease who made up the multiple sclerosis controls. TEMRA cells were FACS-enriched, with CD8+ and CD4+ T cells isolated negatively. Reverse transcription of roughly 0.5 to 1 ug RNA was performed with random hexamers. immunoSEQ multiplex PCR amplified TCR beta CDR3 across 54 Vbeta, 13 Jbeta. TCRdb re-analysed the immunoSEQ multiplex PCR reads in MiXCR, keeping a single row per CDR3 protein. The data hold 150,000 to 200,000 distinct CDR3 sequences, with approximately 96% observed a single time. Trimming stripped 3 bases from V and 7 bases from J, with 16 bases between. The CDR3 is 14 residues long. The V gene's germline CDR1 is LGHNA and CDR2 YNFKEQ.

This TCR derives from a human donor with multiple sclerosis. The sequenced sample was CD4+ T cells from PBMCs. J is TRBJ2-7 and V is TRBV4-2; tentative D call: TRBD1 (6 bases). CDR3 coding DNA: TGTGCCAGCAGCCACCCCGGGACACCCGTTGAGCAGTACTTC. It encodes CASSHPGTPVEQYF.